This TCR beta chain was sequenced in a study of cytomegalovirus exposure and HLA in healthy donors (dated by TCRdb to the late 2010s). Regarding the complete study: According to a later analysis, the roughly 120 validation repertoires were produced on the same platform as the approximately 600 repertoires of the first cohort. The study aimed to test whether cataloging public T cell receptors could reveal signatures of past pathogen exposure. The study combined high-throughput TCR immunosequencing, statistical association of individual TCRs with disease status, and machine learning to predict cytomegalovirus infection status. A separate validation cohort of roughly 120 different subjects was used in addition to the approximately 700-subject first cohort. The study at large found these results: Most TCR sequences were observed very rarely across donors, whereas some public TCRs were present in many individuals. In vitro tests confirmed that a few of the cytomegalovirus-associated TCR beta chains recognize cytomegalovirus antigens. In both the original and validation cohorts, the classifier was reported to diagnose cytomegalovirus status with high specificity and sensitivity. In a later analysis, TCRs clustered in the first cohort were found to also tend to co-occur in the approximately 120 validation repertoires, with roughly 93% of cluster scores above 0. All 120 or so repertoires were used to score co-occurrence in the validation cohort in a later analysis, because that analysis had no HLA typing for the cohort. The authors suggested that the approach could potentially be extended to other disease states and immunological phenotypes. A total of about 180 TCR beta chains were listed by the study as associated with cytomegalovirus.

Trimming accounts for 3 bases at V and 3 bases at J, while the number of junction bases matched to no gene is 1. CDR1 is given as KGHSH and CDR2 as LQKENI, both from the germline V gene. The CDR3 covers 15 residues, taking in both the cysteine and the phenylalanine. The only DNA kept is the CDR3, 45 bases in frame from the first base. Details on this clone: The target of this receptor is not known. No much larger clonotype is one base removed from it; base qualities were not supplied. The sample carries other DNA sequences with the same CDR3.

Receptor amplification or capture employed the immunoSEQ multiplex PCR assay. Concerning the study's data processing: A statistical classification framework was developed to diagnose cytomegalovirus status using the catalog of TCR beta chain sequences. As stored in TCRdb, this immuneACCESS dataset retains in-frame rearrangements with V and J assigned. A fraction of the clones does not appear; measured against another copy, unresolved V genes explain less than half of the discrepancy, and the remainder lacks a known reason. V, J and clone size are those of that table, while D and trimming were read from the DNA. Across this sample there are 120,000 to 150,000 clones, with roughly 91% seen only once. 2.5% to 4% of the sample belongs to the ten largest clones. The donors were included in the validation cohort of approximately 120 subjects, a group kept apart from the roughly 700-subject first cohort.

The specimen was PBMCs. The chain is made from TRBV18 and TRBJ2-3, and TRBD2 matches 12 of the central bases. This clonotype was obtained from a young woman in good health and CMV-seropositive. CDR3 protein: CASSPTSGRTDTQYF. In nucleotide form, the sequence is TGTGCCAGCTCACCGACTAGCGGGAGAACAGATACGCAGTATTTT.